This T cell receptor beta chain was recovered during a study of blood T cell repertoires in COVID-19. Produced via immunoSEQ multiplex PCR; TCRdb's table is partial and in-frame only. Here the sample spans about 280,000 clones, around 85% being singletons. The germline gives CDR1 GTSNPN, CDR2 SVGIG (reference sequence). The CDR3 extends over 13 amino acids. With 0 bases removed from V and 8 bases from J, the gap between germline ends came to 13 bases. The sample comprised peripheral blood. The source of this sequence is a woman in her 70s with acute or convalescent COVID-19. The chain couples TRBV30 to TRBJ2-5; tentative D call: TRBD2 (6 bases). Here the CDR3 DNA reads TGTGCCTGGAGTGTCGGGGCGGGGCGAACCCAGTACTTC. Protein sequence: CAWSVGAGRTQYF.